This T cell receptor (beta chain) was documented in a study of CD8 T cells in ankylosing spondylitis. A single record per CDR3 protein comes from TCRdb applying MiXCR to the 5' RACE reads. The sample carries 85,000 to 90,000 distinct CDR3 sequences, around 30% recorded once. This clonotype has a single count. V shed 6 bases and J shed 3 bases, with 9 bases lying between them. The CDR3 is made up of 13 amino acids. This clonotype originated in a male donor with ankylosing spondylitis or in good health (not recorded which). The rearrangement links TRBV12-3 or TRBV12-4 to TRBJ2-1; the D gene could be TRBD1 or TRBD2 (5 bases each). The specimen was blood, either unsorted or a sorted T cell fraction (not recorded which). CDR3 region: CASRSGLYNEQFF. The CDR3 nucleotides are TGTGCCAGCAGGTCGGGGCTCTACAATGAGCAGTTCTTC.